This TCR beta chain originates from a study of Ad26.COV2.S vaccination and SARS-CoV-2 variants. Study information: Administration of Ad26.COV2.S was intramuscular, either once or twice 56 days apart.

This CDR3 has 17 residues. Treatment denoted: around 19 received Ad26.COV2.S at low or high dose, single or two shots; about 5 received placebo; per-sample allocation not given. The study sampled participants on day 63 after the first vaccine or placebo injection. Profiled with immunoSEQ multiplex PCR; TCRdb holds only in-frame clones, not every one. The data show 350,000 to 450,000 clones, with around four fifths seen just once and around 7.3% held by the top ten. V is TRBV21-1 and J is TRBJ1-5; TRBD1, as called in the table, went unchecked against the DNA. TRBV21-1 constitutes a pseudogene. The source of this sequence is a person between 18 and 59 years old who received the Ad26.COV2.S COVID-19 vaccine or a placebo. This specimen was peripheral blood, taken in a trial of Ad26.COV2.S vaccine versus placebo. The CDR3 DNA sequence: TGTGCCAGCACCCCAAGAAGTAAGGGGGCCCTCAATCAGCCCCAGCATTTT. Protein: CASTPRSKGALNQPQHF.